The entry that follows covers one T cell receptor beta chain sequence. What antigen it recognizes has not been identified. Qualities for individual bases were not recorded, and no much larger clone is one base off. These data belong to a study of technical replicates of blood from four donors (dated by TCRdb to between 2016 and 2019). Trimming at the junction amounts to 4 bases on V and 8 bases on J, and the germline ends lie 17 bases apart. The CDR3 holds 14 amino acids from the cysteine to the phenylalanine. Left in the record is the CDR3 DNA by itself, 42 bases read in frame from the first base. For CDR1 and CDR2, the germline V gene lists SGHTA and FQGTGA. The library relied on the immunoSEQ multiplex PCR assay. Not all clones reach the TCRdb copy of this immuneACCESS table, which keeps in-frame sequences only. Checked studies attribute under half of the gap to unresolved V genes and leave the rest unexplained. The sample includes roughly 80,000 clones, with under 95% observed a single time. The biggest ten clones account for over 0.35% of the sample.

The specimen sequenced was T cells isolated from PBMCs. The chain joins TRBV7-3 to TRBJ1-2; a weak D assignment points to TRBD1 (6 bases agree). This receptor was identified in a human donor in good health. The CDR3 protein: CASSSAPGGQGYTF. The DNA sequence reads TGTGCCAGCAGCTCAGCGCCTGGGGGACAAGGCTACACCTTC.